This T cell receptor beta chain was sequenced during a study of T-cell memory formation after mild COVID-19. Study-level results: Clones contracting day 15 to 85 were balanced CD4/CD8; later expanders leaned CD4+. Among clones peaking at day 37 in the second wave, SARS-CoV-2 specificity remained unconfirmed. Contracting CD4+ clones were located mainly in CM and EM, and CD8+ clones in EMRA.

V was clipped by 5 bases and J by 4 bases; unmatched bases: 3. CDR1 is KGHSH, CDR2 LQKENI, per germline. CDR3 length equals 13 residues. This clonotype was picked up a small number of times. The target antigen is unknown. With constant-segment primers, 5'RACE yielded cDNA libraries of TCR alpha and TCR beta that carried sample barcodes and UMIs. TCRdb processed the 5' RACE reads anew with MiXCR; each CDR3 protein has one entry. This table has around 310,000 distinct CDR3 sequences, 20% to 25% appearing once. The TCR comes from a man between 18 and 29 years old who had mild COVID-19 (a few samples of this study predate the infection). Cell type and time point are not known. The sample consisted of PBMCs or a T cell subset sorted from them (not recorded which). V and J are TRBV18 and TRBJ2-7; TRBD1 matches at 9 bases. For the CDR3, the DNA is TGTGCCAGCTCAGAGGGACAGGGATACGAGCAGTACGTC. Protein sequence: CASSEGQGYEQYV.